The rows below give T cell receptor beta chains drawn from one sample of a study of cytomegalovirus exposure and HLA in healthy donors. Sequenced by immunoSEQ multiplex PCR; TCRdb stores in-frame clones only, minus some. The table has roughly 150,000 clones, roughly 77% seen once. Sequencing used PBMCs. The receptors here all came from a woman aged 25 to 39 in good health and CMV-seronegative. The CDR3 runs from the conserved cysteine through the conserved F or W. The D gene is left open where the match is weak. Some rows mark clone size as missing; the rest say once, few, many or name a class of expanded clone.

size: .
J: TRBJ2-2
V: TRBV19
D: .
CDR3: CASSKLPAGRLTTGELFF
DNA: TGTGCCAGTAGTAAACTTCCGGCAGGCAGGCTCACAACCGGGGAGCTGTTTTTT

size: few
J: TRBJ1-1
V: TRBV5-4
D: TRBD1
CDR3: CASSEGAVMNTEAFF
DNA: TGTGCCAGCAGCGAGGGGGCGGTTATGAACACTGAAGCTTTCTTT

size: once
J: TRBJ2-3
V: TRBV2
D: TRBD2
CDR3: CASSHNSGVTDTQYF
DNA: TGTGCCAGCAGCCACAATAGCGGGGTCACAGATACGCAGTATTTT

size: .
J: TRBJ1-2
V: TRBV5-1
D: TRBD1
CDR3: CASSQQGARGYTF
DNA: TGCGCCAGCAGCCAACAGGGGGCGAGAGGCTACACCTTC

size: .
J: TRBJ2-1
V: TRBV6-4
D: .
CDR3: CASRDFSNISYEQFF
DNA: TGTGCCAGCAGAGACTTTAGCAACATTAGCTATGAGCAGTTCTTC

size: .
J: TRBJ1-5
V: TRBV7-2
D: .
CDR3: CASSQGSNQPQHF
DNA: TGTGCCAGCAGTCAGGGTAGCAATCAGCCCCAGCATTTT

size: .
J: TRBJ1-6
V: TRBV28
D: TRBD1
CDR3: CASRPLGQSASPLHF
DNA: TGTGCCAGCAGGCCACTGGGACAGTCAGCTTCACCCCTCCACTTT

size: .
J: TRBJ2-1
V: TRBV5-5
D: TRBD1
CDR3: CASSLGQGALNEQFF
DNA: TGTGCCAGCAGCCTAGGGCAGGGGGCGCTTAATGAGCAGTTCTTC

size: .
J: TRBJ2-7
V: TRBV7-9
D: .
CDR3: CSSSRTYEQYF
DNA: TGTTCCAGCAGCCGTACCTACGAGCAGTACTTC

size: few
J: TRBJ1-1
V: TRBV6-1
D: .
CDR3: CASTGHGRTEAFF
DNA: TGTGCCAGCACCGGACACGGAAGGACTGAAGCTTTCTTT

size: .
J: TRBJ2-1
V: TRBV18
D: .
CDR3: CASSPSPGEQFF
DNA: TGTGCCAGCTCCCCGAGTCCCGGTGAGCAGTTCTTC

size: .
J: TRBJ1-5
V: TRBV28
D: TRBD1
CDR3: CASSLGQGNQPQHF
DNA: TGTGCCAGCAGTCTCGGACAGGGCAATCAGCCCCAGCATTTT

size: .
J: TRBJ1-1
V: TRBV6-5
D: TRBD1
CDR3: CASSYGQGRGAFF
DNA: TGTGCCAGCAGTTACGGACAGGGACGAGGCGCTTTCTTT

size: .
J: TRBJ1-1
V: TRBV14
D: .
CDR3: CASSQGGGAFF
DNA: TGTGCCAGCAGCCAAGGGGGGGGAGCTTTCTTT

size: .
J: TRBJ2-1
V: TRBV9
D: TRBD2
CDR3: CASSVGVAGSYNEQFF
DNA: TGTGCCAGCAGCGTAGGAGTAGCGGGCAGTTACAATGAGCAGTTCTTC

size: .
J: TRBJ2-3
V: TRBV30
D: .
CDR3: CAWSPGGAFRDTQYF
DNA: TGTGCCTGGAGTCCCGGGGGAGCTTTTAGAGATACGCAGTATTTT

size: .
J: TRBJ2-4
V: TRBV6-5
D: .
CDR3: CASSAQGAKNIQYF
DNA: TGTGCCAGCAGTGCCCAGGGGGCCAAAAACATTCAGTACTTC

size: few
J: TRBJ2-5
V: TRBV10-3
D: .
CDR3: CAISVAVRGETQYF
DNA: TGTGCCATCAGTGTTGCAGTGAGGGGGGAGACCCAGTACTTC

size: once
J: TRBJ2-5
V: TRBV4-2
D: TRBD2
CDR3: CASSLRTSGGGGETQYF
DNA: TGTGCCAGCAGCCTACGGACTAGCGGGGGGGGTGGGGAGACCCAGTACTTC

size: .
J: TRBJ2-1
V: TRBV11-3
D: .
CDR3: CASSLDPSGNEQFF
DNA: TGTGCCAGCAGCTTAGATCCCTCCGGCAATGAGCAGTTCTTC

size: .
J: TRBJ2-5
V: TRBV6-1
D: .
CDR3: CASSIAEQETQYF
DNA: TGTGCCAGCAGTATAGCGGAACAAGAGACCCAGTACTTC

size: .
J: TRBJ2-5
V: TRBV5-4
D: .
CDR3: CASSGGTGAGTQYF
DNA: TGTGCCAGCAGCGGGGGGACGGGAGCCGGGACCCAGTACTTC

size: .
J: TRBJ2-5
V: TRBV27
D: TRBD1
CDR3: CASSSGQEQETQYF
DNA: TGTGCCAGCAGCTCCGGACAGGAGCAAGAGACCCAGTACTTC

size: few
J: TRBJ1-2
V: TRBV2
D: .
CDR3: CASSEVYSSNYGYTF
DNA: TGTGCCAGCAGTGAAGTGTACAGCTCTAACTATGGCTACACCTTC

size: .
J: TRBJ2-7
V: TRBV30
D: .
CDR3: CAWSAGRGSYEQYF
DNA: TGTGCCTGGAGTGCCGGGAGAGGATCCTACGAGCAGTACTTC

size: many
J: TRBJ2-3
V: TRBV7-9
D: .
CDR3: CASSLGGATQYF
DNA: TGTGCCAGCAGCTTGGGTGGGGCAACGCAGTATTTT

size: .
J: TRBJ1-5
V: TRBV28
D: .
CDR3: CASSLGLNNIQPQHF
DNA: TGTGCCAGCAGTTTGGGCTTAAACAACATTCAGCCCCAGCATTTT

size: .
J: TRBJ2-1
V: TRBV11-2
D: .
CDR3: CASSLERYEQFF
DNA: TGTGCCAGCAGCTTAGAGAGATATGAGCAGTTCTTC

size: .
J: TRBJ1-4
V: TRBV5-4
D: .
CDR3: CASSQDGRELFF
DNA: TGTGCCAGCAGCCAGGATGGGCGGGAGTTGTTTTTT

size: .
J: TRBJ2-1
V: TRBV28
D: .
CDR3: CASSSGDPTYNEQFF
DNA: TGTGCCAGCAGTTCGGGGGACCCTACCTACAATGAGCAGTTCTTC

size: .
J: TRBJ2-1
V: TRBV18
D: TRBD2
CDR3: CASSLAGEYNEQFF
DNA: TGTGCCAGCTCACTAGCGGGGGAGTACAATGAGCAGTTCTTC

size: .
J: TRBJ2-5
V: TRBV28
D: .
CDR3: CASSGVGQETQYF
DNA: TGTGCCAGCTCAGGGGTGGGCCAAGAGACCCAGTACTTC

size: .
J: TRBJ2-7
V: TRBV7-2
D: .
CDR3: CASSLVSLVYEQYF
DNA: TGTGCCAGCAGCTTAGTTTCACTAGTCTACGAGCAGTACTTC

size: .
J: TRBJ2-7
V: TRBV5-4
D: TRBD2
CDR3: CASSLIAGDEQYF
DNA: TGTGCCAGCAGCTTAATAGCGGGAGACGAGCAGTACTTC

size: .
J: TRBJ2-1
V: TRBV9
D: TRBD2
CDR3: CASSLGLAGGPYNEQFF
DNA: TGTGCCAGCAGCCTAGGACTAGCGGGGGGGCCCTACAATGAGCAGTTCTTC

size: .
J: TRBJ2-3
V: TRBV28
D: TRBD1
CDR3: CASRTTDRGPSTDTQYF
DNA: TGTGCCAGCAGAACCACGGACAGGGGACCTAGCACAGATACGCAGTATTTT

size: .
J: TRBJ2-7
V: TRBV28
D: TRBD2
CDR3: CASSTTSGSYEQYF
DNA: TGTGCCAGCAGCACGACTAGCGGCTCCTACGAGCAGTACTTC

size: .
J: TRBJ2-3
V: TRBV25-1
D: TRBD2
CDR3: CASSEAGVPDTQYF
DNA: TGTGCCAGCAGTGAAGCGGGAGTCCCAGATACGCAGTATTTT

size: .
J: TRBJ2-1
V: TRBV9
D: .
CDR3: CASSVALAGIYNEQFF
DNA: TGTGCCAGCAGCGTAGCCCTGGCGGGGATCTACAATGAGCAGTTCTTC

size: .
J: TRBJ2-5
V: TRBV5-4
D: .
CDR3: CASSLARLQETQYF
DNA: TGTGCCAGCAGCTTGGCCAGGCTCCAAGAGACCCAGTACTTC

size: .
J: TRBJ1-6
V: TRBV7-8
D: .
CDR3: CASSLDDSTKSRGYNSPLHF
DNA: TGTGCCAGCAGCTTAGATGACAGCACGAAGTCAAGGGGCTATAATTCACCCCTCCACTTT

size: once
J: TRBJ2-1
V: TRBV10-2
D: TRBD2
CDR3: CASSSGGNYEQFF
DNA: TGCGCCAGTTCTAGCGGGGGGAATTATGAGCAGTTCTTC

size: .
J: TRBJ1-2
V: TRBV7-2
D: .
CDR3: CASSSQASANYGYTF
DNA: TGTGCCAGCAGCTCACAGGCTTCAGCTAACTATGGCTACACCTTC

size: .
J: TRBJ2-3
V: TRBV28
D: .
CDR3: CASSLTAGYTDTQYF
DNA: TGTGCCAGCAGTTTAACGGCGGGATACACAGATACGCAGTATTTT

size: .
J: TRBJ2-2
V: TRBV29-1
D: TRBD2
CDR3: CSVGTSDTGELFF
DNA: TGCAGCGTTGGGACTAGCGACACCGGGGAGCTGTTTTTT

size: few
J: TRBJ1-1
V: TRBV5-4
D: .
CDR3: CASRMAGLNTEAFF
DNA: TGTGCCAGCAGGATGGCAGGGTTGAACACTGAAGCTTTCTTT

size: few
J: TRBJ2-7
V: TRBV6-1
D: TRBD1
CDR3: CASSDRQGYEQYF
DNA: TGTGCCAGCAGTGATCGACAGGGCTACGAGCAGTACTTC

size: .
J: TRBJ1-1
V: TRBV6-1
D: TRBD1
CDR3: CASSGQGGGTEAFF
DNA: TGTGCCAGCAGTGGACAGGGAGGAGGGACTGAAGCTTTCTTT

size: .
J: TRBJ2-3
V: TRBV7-9
D: .
CDR3: CSSSPPSTDTQYF
DNA: TGTTCCAGCAGTCCTCCTTCCACAGATACGCAGTATTTT

size: .
J: TRBJ1-5
V: TRBV14
D: TRBD1
CDR3: CASSQTGDSDQPQHF
DNA: TGTGCCAGCAGCCAAACAGGGGATTCGGACCAGCCCCAGCATTTT

size: .
J: TRBJ2-2
V: TRBV7-7
D: TRBD2
CDR3: CASSLSPSGDTGELFF
DNA: TGTGCTAGCAGCTTATCCCCTAGCGGGGACACCGGGGAGCTGTTTTTT

size: .
J: TRBJ1-5
V: TRBV6-6
D: TRBD1
CDR3: CASSDTGTGVHQPQHF
DNA: TGTGCCAGCAGCGATACCGGGACAGGGGTTCATCAGCCCCAGCATTTT

size: .
J: TRBJ1-1
V: TRBV19
D: TRBD1
CDR3: CASRITGQQNTEAFF
DNA: TGTGCCAGTAGAATAACGGGACAGCAAAACACTGAAGCTTTCTTT

size: .
J: TRBJ1-3
V: TRBV5-6
D: TRBD1
CDR3: CASSLDRGAGNTIYF
DNA: TGTGCCAGCAGCTTGGACAGGGGCGCCGGAAACACCATATATTTT

size: once
J: TRBJ2-7
V: TRBV18
D: TRBD2
CDR3: CASSPRRGDATYEQYF
DNA: TGTGCCAGCTCACCACGTCGGGGGGACGCTACCTACGAGCAGTACTTC

size: once
J: TRBJ1-1
V: TRBV7-2
D: .
CDR3: CASSSARNAEAFF
DNA: TGTGCCAGCAGCTCGGCGAGGAATGCTGAAGCTTTCTTT

size: .
J: TRBJ2-5
V: TRBV19
D: TRBD2
CDR3: CASSTGADGRAGQETQYF
DNA: TGTGCCAGTAGTACAGGGGCCGACGGGAGGGCCGGACAAGAGACCCAGTACTTC

size: few
J: TRBJ2-1
V: TRBV11-3
D: TRBD2
CDR3: CASSYGGGGNEQFF
DNA: TGTGCCAGCAGCTACGGCGGGGGGGGTAATGAGCAGTTCTTC